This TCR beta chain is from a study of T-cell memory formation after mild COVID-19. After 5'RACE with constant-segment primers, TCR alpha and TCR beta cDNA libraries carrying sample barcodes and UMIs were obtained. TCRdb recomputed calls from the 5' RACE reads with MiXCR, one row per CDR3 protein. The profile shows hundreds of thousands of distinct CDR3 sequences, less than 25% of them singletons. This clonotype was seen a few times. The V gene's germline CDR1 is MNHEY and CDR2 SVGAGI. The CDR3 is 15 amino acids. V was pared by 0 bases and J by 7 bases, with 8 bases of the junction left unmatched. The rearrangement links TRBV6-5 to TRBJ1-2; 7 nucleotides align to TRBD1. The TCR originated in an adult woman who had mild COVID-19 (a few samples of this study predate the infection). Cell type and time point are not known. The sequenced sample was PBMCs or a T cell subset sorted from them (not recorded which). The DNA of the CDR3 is TGTGCCAGCAGTTACTCGGCAGGGGGAAGGTCTGGCTACACCTTC. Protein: CASSYSAGGRSGYTF.